The 20 T cell receptor beta chains below all came from one sample that was sequenced in a study of cytomegalovirus exposure and HLA in healthy donors. The assay was immunoSEQ multiplex PCR, and TCRdb's table has in-frame clones only and misses some. In the table there are 120,000 to 150,000 clones, approximately 89% of which are singletons. The material sequenced was PBMCs. The receptors shown here come from a young man in good health and CMV-seronegative.

This rearrangement joins TRBV5-4 to TRBJ2-3; 8 nucleotides align to TRBD1. Germline V gene data show CDR1 as SGHNT and CDR2 as YYREEE (reference sequence). The CDR3 is 16 residues long. The J segment lost 2 bases and the V segment lost 0 bases, leaving 5 bases of the junction unmatched. The CDR3 region has the DNA TGTGCCAGCAGCTTGGACCCGACAGGGGTCACAGATACGCAGTATTTT. Protein: CASSLDPTGVTDTQYF.

The V gene is TRBV5-1, the J gene TRBJ2-4; TRBD2 matches at 7 bases. From germline, CDR1 is SGHRS and CDR2 YFSETQ. CDR3 length: 16 amino acids. V trimming: 0 bases; J trimming: 3 bases; junction bases outside the gene matches: 6. The chain's CDR3 is CASSLGQGGDKNIQYF. DNA for the CDR3: TGCGCCAGCAGCTTGGGTCAGGGAGGGGACAAAAACATTCAGTACTTC.

In its sample, this clone was seen a few times. The chain links TRBV7-2 to TRBJ2-1, with 9 bases aligning to TRBD2. Trimming at V came to 5 bases and at J to 5 bases, leaving 10 bases not matched to a gene. There are 16 residues in the CDR3. Germline V gene sequence: CDR1 SGHTA, CDR2 FQGNSA. Written as DNA, the CDR3 is TGTGCCAGCAGCCAGACTGGTAGCGGGAGAAACAATGAGCAGTTCTTC. Translated: CASSQTGSGRNNEQFF.

The chain couples TRBV4-2 to TRBJ1-5; 8 nucleotides align to TRBD1. V gave up 3 bases and J gave up 7 bases; unmatched junction bases: 11. Germline CDR1 reads LGHNA; CDR2 reads YNFKEQ. CDR3 length: 16 amino acids. CDR3 in amino acids: CASSQVSGGAGQPQHF. CDR3 in DNA: TGTGCCAGCAGCCAGGTATCAGGGGGCGCAGGGCAGCCCCAGCATTTT.

The CDR3 loop reads CASSTDRDSYEQYF. DNA of the CDR3: TGTGCCAGCAGCACCGACAGGGACTCCTACGAGCAGTACTTC. This sequence joins TRBV7-8 and TRBJ2-7; 7 nucleotides agree with TRBD1. The V segment lost 5 bases and the J segment 0 bases; nucleotides outside the gene matches: 4. CDR1 and CDR2 from the germline V gene are SGHVS and FQNEAQ. The CDR3 is 14 amino acids.

The chain couples TRBV19 to TRBJ1-2; D is unresolved. This CDR3 is 15 amino acids long. Germline V CDR1 and CDR2: LNHDA, SQIVND (reference sequence). V lost 1 base and J lost 8, with 17 bases in between. In DNA form, the CDR3 reads TGTGCCAGTAGTATAGCCGGCCAGGCCGTACGGGGCTACACCTTC. It is translated as CASSIAGQAVRGYTF.

V and J are TRBV2 and TRBJ2-3, with TRBD2 matching over 10 bases. In germline, CDR1 is SNHLY, CDR2 FYNNEI. Trimming removed 6 bases from V and 4 bases from J; junction bases left unmatched: 13. CDR3 length equals 17 residues. DNA for the CDR3: TGTGCCAGCAGCGACCCAATCCTAGCGGGAGATGCAGATACGCAGTATTTT. Translating gives CASSDPILAGDADTQYF.

The chain links TRBV7-9 to TRBJ1-4, with 11 bases identical to TRBD1. The CDR3 consists of 16 residues. Trimming took 5 bases from V and 3 from J; bases not matched to a gene: 5. Looked up from germline, CDR1 is SEHNR and CDR2 is FQNEAQ (reference sequence). The CDR3 bases are TGTGCCAGCAGCAACGGACAGGGGGCGGCTAATGAAAAACTGTTTTTT. This codes for CASSNGQGAANEKLFF. Drawing the rest from reference TRBV7-9 and TRBJ1-4, the complete variable domain is DTGVSQNPRHKITKRGQNVTFRCDPISEHNRLYWYRQTLGQGPEFLTYFQNEAQLEKSRLLSDRFSAERPKGSFSTLEIQRTEQGDSAMYLCASSNGQGAANEKLFFGSGTQLSVL.

The chain has TRBV7-6 and TRBJ2-2, with a tentative D call TRBD2 (6 bases). This CDR3 has 15 amino acids. V lost 0 bases and J lost 4, with 9 bases in between. CDR1 and CDR2 from the germline V gene are SGHVS and FNYEAQ. The CDR3 sequence is CASSLAQGGTGELFF. Here the CDR3 DNA reads TGTGCCAGCAGCTTAGCTCAGGGAGGCACCGGGGAGCTGTTTTTT.

This chain links TRBV5-6 with TRBJ1-1; 7 positions agree with TRBD1. The CDR3 has 14 amino acids. Germline V CDR1 and CDR2: SGHDT, YYEEEE. The V segment lost 5 bases and the J segment 8 bases; nucleotides outside the gene matches: 12. The CDR3 DNA reads as TGTGCCAGCAGTATCCAGGGGGTCGAGGGGGAAGCTTTCTTT. It codes for CASSIQGVEGEAFF.

The chain uses TRBV5-8 and TRBJ1-6, with unresolved D. V was trimmed by 3 bases and J by 0 bases, leaving 10 bases between them. This CDR3 is built from 16 residues. CDR1 is SGHTS and CDR2 is YDEGEE in the germline V gene. The CDR3 DNA follows: TGTGCCAGCAGCTCAAATACCGGCTCCTATAATTCACCCCTCCACTTT. Its translation is CASSSNTGSYNSPLHF. The complete variable domain, with remaining parts taken from reference TRBV5-8 and TRBJ1-6, reads EAGVTQSPTHLIKTRGQQATLRCSPISGHTSVYWYQQALGLGLQFLLWYDEGEERNRGNFPPRFSGRQFPNYSSELNVNALELEDSALYLCASSSNTGSYNSPLHFGNGTRLTVT.

The CDR3, as DNA: TGTGCCAGCAGCCTCGGACAAAGAGACCAAGAGACCCAGTACTTC. Protein sequence: CASSLGQRDQETQYF. This sequence joins TRBV7-9 and TRBJ2-5; weak D call: TRBD1 (5 bases). The CDR3 loop spans 15 amino acids. Per germline, CDR1 SEHNR and CDR2 FQNEAQ (reference sequence). Trimming left V 5 bases short and J 0 bases short, with 13 bases between.

This clone was found once. V usage is TRBV4-3 and J usage is TRBJ2-3; 9 bases are shared with TRBD2. Germline assignment: CDR1 LGHNA and CDR2 YSLEER. The CDR3 is made up of 16 amino acids. Trimming took 0 bases from V and 4 from J; bases not matched to a gene: 5. CDR3 region: CASSQEGSGRADTQYF. The CDR3 DNA is TGCGCCAGCAGCCAAGAAGGTAGCGGGAGAGCAGATACGCAGTATTTT.

This rearrangement joins TRBV7-8 to TRBJ2-7, with TRBD2 as a possible D gene (5 bases). Germline values: CDR1 SGHVS, CDR2 FQNEAQ. V was clipped by 7 bases and J by 0 bases, with 16 bases between them. This CDR3 is 15 amino acids long. The CDR3 region is CASTTGSAGSYEQYF. As DNA, the CDR3 is TGTGCCAGCACCACGGGATCCGCGGGCTCCTACGAGCAGTACTTC. The complete variable domain, with remaining parts taken from reference TRBV7-8 and TRBJ2-7, reads GAGVSQSPRYKVAKRGQDVALRCDPISGHVSLFWYQQALGQGPEFLTYFQNEAQLDKSGLPSDRFFAERPEGSVSTLKIQRTQQEDSAVYLCASTTGSAGSYEQYFGPGTRLTVT.

The chain joins TRBV18 to TRBJ2-1; D not certain. The germline V gene encodes CDR1 KGHSH and CDR2 LQKENI. This CDR3 region has 12 residues. Deletions cut 3 bases from V and 5 bases from J, with 5 bases between. This CDR3 reads CASSPRDNEQFF. The CDR3 coding sequence is TGTGCCAGCTCACCCCGCGACAATGAGCAGTTCTTC.

The J gene is TRBJ2-5, the V gene TRBV4-1; tentative D call: TRBD2 (6 bases). The CDR3 length is 15 residues. The ends were cut back, 0 bases at V and 5 bases at J, with 13 bases in the middle. The germline gives CDR1 MGHRA, CDR2 YSYEKL. CDR3 region: CASSQDGAGRETQYF. For the CDR3, the DNA is TGCGCCAGCAGCCAAGATGGGGCAGGGAGGGAGACCCAGTACTTC.

The chain combines TRBV5-1 with TRBJ2-3; 10 bases match TRBD2. Trimming removed 0 bases from V and 1 base from J; junction bases left unmatched: 11. The CDR3 totals 19 residues. Per germline, CDR1 SGHRS and CDR2 YFSETQ. The CDR3 region is CASSLVGASGGPRTDTQYF. Written as DNA, the CDR3 is TGCGCCAGCAGCTTGGTAGGGGCTAGCGGGGGCCCTCGCACAGATACGCAGTATTTT.

The V call is TRBV4-2, the J call TRBJ2-7, with 11 nucleotides matching TRBD1. This CDR3 comprises 14 residues. The V segment lost 4 bases and the J segment 4 bases; nucleotides outside the gene matches: 3. CDR1 LGHNA and CDR2 YNFKEQ come from the germline V gene. The CDR3 sequence: CASSPGDRGYEQYF. DNA of the CDR3: TGTGCCAGCAGCCCGGGGGACAGGGGGTACGAGCAGTACTTC.

This clone turned up a few times. This chain uses TRBV2 with TRBJ1-2; D not resolved. The CDR3 runs to 11 residues. Per germline, CDR1 SNHLY and CDR2 FYNNEI. V was pared by 6 bases and J by 8 bases, with 10 bases between. The CDR3 DNA follows: TGTGCCAGCAGGGAGAGCAAAGGCTACACCTTC. As protein: CASRESKGYTF.

This clone has a single count. This chain connects TRBV5-4 to TRBJ2-5; tentatively, D is TRBD2 (5 bases). CDR3 length: 16 residues. Trimming took off 0 bases at V and 5 bases at J, with 17 bases between the two ends. Germline CDR1 SGHNT, CDR2 YYREEE (reference sequence). This CDR3 reads CASSLAPIAGGETQYF. In nucleotides, the CDR3 is TGTGCCAGCAGCTTGGCCCCTATCGCCGGCGGGGAGACCCAGTACTTC.